These 14 T cell receptor beta chains share one sample of origin, sequenced in a study of T cells after yellow fever vaccination. TCRdb used MiXCR to reprocess the 5' RACE reads, holding one entry per CDR3 protein. This table has 300,000 or so distinct CDR3 sequences, over 10% appearing once. The starting material was CD4+ T cells sorted from PBMCs, obtained 45 days after the yellow fever booster vaccination. These receptors came from a man aged 30-40 years who received the YFV17D yellow fever vaccine.

In this sample, this clonotype turned up a few times. The rearrangement uses TRBV30 and TRBJ2-7; a possible D gene is TRBD2 (5 bases). This CDR3 spans 13 amino acids. The V end was cut by 2 bases, the J end by 3 bases, with 11 bases between. The germline gives CDR1 GTSNPN, CDR2 SVGIG (reference sequence). In DNA form, the CDR3 reads TGTGCCTGGAGTCGTGGGAGCGTCTACGAGCAGTACTTC. Residues: CAWSRGSVYEQYF.

The table lists this clonotype with a few counts. V is TRBV6-1 and J is TRBJ2-7; either TRBD1 or TRBD2 may fit D (5 bases each). Deletions cut 0 bases from V and 2 bases from J, with 8 bases between. The CDR3 is 14 amino acids. The V gene's germline CDR1 is MNHNS and CDR2 SASEGT. The CDR3 nucleotides are TGTGCCAGCAGTGAAGCGGGACGTACCTACGAGCAGTACTTC. This encodes CASSEAGRTYEQYF.

The chain links TRBV24-1 to TRBJ2-2, with D perhaps matching TRBD1 or TRBD2 (5 bases each). The CDR3 has 15 amino acids. Trimming removed 2 bases from V and 4 bases from J, with 10 bases in between. Per germline, CDR1 KGHDR and CDR2 SFDVKD. The chain's CDR3 is CATSDSLGGTGELFF. The CDR3 region has the DNA TGTGCCACCAGTGATTCCCTTGGGGGCACCGGGGAGCTGTTTTTT.

In this sample, this clonotype turned up a few times. The gene calls are TRBV28 and TRBJ2-7; the match to TRBD2 covers 9 bases. Germline assignment: CDR1 MDHEN and CDR2 SYDVKM. The CDR3 consists of 15 residues. Germline trimming cut 2 bases from V and 9 bases from J; bases unmatched to any gene: 11. The chain's CDR3 is CASSLLSGGPGLQYF. CDR3 in DNA: TGTGCCAGCAGTTTACTTAGCGGGGGCCCTGGGTTGCAGTACTTC.

Note on this clonotype: Sequence at one end of the junction differs from germline and may be a read error. The chain couples TRBV7-7 to TRBJ2-1, with D possibly TRBD2 on 6 matching bases. Looked up from germline, CDR1 is SSHAT and CDR2 is FNYEAQ (reference sequence). This CDR3 has 14 amino acids. The CDR3 is CASSEMEGGNEQFF. CDR3 DNA: TGTGCTAGCAGCGAGATGGAGGGAGGTAATGAGCAGTTCTTC.

This clonotype has just one count. The rearrangement joins TRBV4-3 to TRBJ2-3; D ambiguous. This CDR3 is built from 15 residues. Between the trimmed V and J ends, which lost 0 bases and 0 bases, there was a span of 7 bases. In germline, CDR1 is LGHNA, CDR2 YSLEER. DNA for the CDR3: TGCGCCAGCAGCCAAGAGAACCCAAGCACAGATACGCAGTATTTT. It yields the protein CASSQENPSTDTQYF.

V usage is TRBV9 and J usage is TRBJ2-3, with D unresolved. The CDR3 is 16 residues long. Germline lookup yields CDR1 SGDLS and CDR2 YYNGEE. Deletions cut 4 bases from V and 2 bases from J, with 17 bases between. The DNA for the CDR3 is TGTGCCAGCAGCTCCCGGTGGGCCTCTACCACAGATACGCAGTATTTT. Its translation is CASSSRWASTTDTQYF.

In this sample, this clonotype turned up a few times. This chain connects TRBV6-2 or TRBV6-3 to TRBJ2-1; TRBD2 aligns across 7 bases. Germline values: CDR1 MNHEY, CDR2 SVGEGT. This CDR3 region has 14 residues. The junction had 11 bases not matched to a gene; V was cut back by 8 bases and J by 7 bases. CDR3: CASRRGGSVNEQFF. The DNA of the CDR3 is TGTGCCAGCCGTCGAGGCGGGAGTGTAAATGAGCAGTTCTTC.

The sample holds a few counts of this clonotype. V and J are TRBV6-1 and TRBJ1-5; D is unclear. This CDR3 has 14 amino acids. Germline V gene sequence: CDR1 MNHNS, CDR2 SASEGT. The V end lost 6 bases, the J end lost 0 bases, and 9 bases lay between the germline ends. CDR3 DNA: TGTGCCAGCAGCCCTTGGGATAGCAATCAGCCCCAGCATTTT. The encoded protein is CASSPWDSNQPQHF.

Many counts were recorded for this clonotype. The chain couples TRBV19 to TRBJ2-1; 8 bases are shared with TRBD2. The CDR3 sequence is 16 residues long. The V and J ends lost 7 bases and 0 bases, in that order; junction bases with no gene match: 8. In germline, CDR1 is LNHDA, CDR2 SQIVND (reference sequence). The CDR3 reads CASTPGGTTSYNEQFF. The CDR3 DNA is TGTGCCAGTACCCCGGGGGGGACTACCTCCTACAATGAGCAGTTCTTC.

CDR3 coding DNA: TGTGCCAGCAGCTTAGGACAGACGAACACCGGGGAGCTGTTTTTT. It yields the protein CASSLGQTNTGELFF. The chain employs TRBV11-3 and TRBJ2-2; D possibly corresponds to TRBD1 (5 bases). CDR1 and CDR2 from the germline V gene are SGHNT and YENEEA. The CDR3 is 15 amino acids. Trimming removed 1 base from V and 0 bases from J, with 6 bases in between. Based on the CDR3 plus reference TRBV11-3 and TRBJ2-2, the full variable domain is EAGVVQSPRYKIIEKKQPVAFWCNPISGHNTLYWYLQNLGQGPELLIRYENEEAVDDSQLPKDRFSAERLKGVDSTLKIQPAELGDSAVYLCASSLGQTNTGELFFGEGSRLTVL.

This chain uses TRBV30 with TRBJ2-2, with D possibly TRBD2 on 5 matching bases. Germline CDR1 GTSNPN, CDR2 SVGIG (reference sequence). This CDR3 region has 15 residues. Trimming shortened V by 3 bases and J by 5 bases, and 16 bases separated the two germline ends. In nucleotides, the CDR3 is TGTGCCTGGAGGGATAAGACTACCCTGACCGGGGAGCTGTTTTTT. Translation gives CAWRDKTTLTGELFF.

V is TRBV20-1 and J is TRBJ2-3, with 9 bases aligning to TRBD2. The CDR3 sequence is 14 residues long. Per the germline V gene, CDR1 is DFQATT and CDR2 is SNEGSKA (reference sequence). Unmatched junction bases numbered 7, after V lost 3 bases and J lost 6 bases. The CDR3 DNA reads as TGCAGTGCTAGTGCGGGAGGGCCCTCGGATACGCAGTATTTT. This codes for CSASAGGPSDTQYF.

This clonotype was seen ten or more times. This chain connects TRBV25-1 to TRBJ2-1; D is ambiguous. The V and J ends lost 0 bases and 8 bases respectively, with 5 bases between them. The CDR3 loop spans 12 amino acids. The germline CDR1 and CDR2 sequences are MGHDK and SYGVNS. CDR3 amino acids: CASSEYVHEQFF. For the CDR3, the DNA is TGTGCCAGCAGTGAATACGTGCATGAGCAGTTCTTC.